Each of the 30 T cell receptor beta chains below was sequenced from the same sample in a study of cytomegalovirus exposure and HLA in healthy donors. PCR used 60 Vbeta primers and 13 Jbeta primers. Assay: immunoSEQ multiplex PCR; the TCRdb copy retains only in-frame clones and omits some. This table holds fewer than 180,000 clones, around 79% found once. The sample comprised PBMCs. These receptors were taken from a human donor in good health.

The rearrangement joins TRBV2 to TRBJ2-7; D remains ambiguous. V gave up 6 bases and J gave up 7 bases, with 10 bases separating them. This CDR3 has 11 amino acids. Germline assignment: CDR1 SNHLY and CDR2 FYNNEI. The CDR3 DNA is TGTGCCAGCAGGGGTCCGAGGGAGCAGTACTTC. Its protein is CASRGPREQYF. Looking up the rest from reference TRBV2 and TRBJ2-7 gives the full variable domain: EPEVTQTPSHQVTQMGQEVILRCVPISNHLYFYWYRQILGQKVEFLVSFYNNEISEKSEIFDDQFSVERPDGSNFTLKIRSTKLEDSAMYFCASRGPREQYFGPGTRLTVT.

The rearrangement joins TRBV28 to TRBJ1-5; TRBD1 aligns across 8 bases. CDR1 is MDHEN, CDR2 SYDVKM, per germline. V lost 6 bases and J lost 1; bases outside the gene matches: 14. The CDR3 sequence is 18 residues long. The CDR3 reads CASSKLRTGWGSNQPQHF. CDR3 DNA: TGTGCCAGCAGCAAACTTCGGACAGGGTGGGGGAGCAATCAGCCCCAGCATTTT.

The chain links TRBV6-5 to TRBJ2-7; 7 nucleotides match TRBD1. The J segment lost 3 bases and the V segment lost 7 bases, leaving 9 bases of the junction unmatched. The CDR3 has 14 amino acids. Germline values: CDR1 MNHEY, CDR2 SVGAGI. CDR3 protein: CASKQGPTIYEQYF. The DNA for the CDR3 is TGTGCCAGCAAACAGGGGCCAACTATCTACGAGCAGTACTTC.

The CDR3 nucleotides read TGTGCCAGCGGGAGACTGGGTGCTGAGTACGAGCAGTACTTC. Its protein product is CASGRLGAEYEQYF. The chain is built from TRBV11-2 and TRBJ2-7; D might be TRBD2 (5 bases). The V end was cut by 8 bases, the J end by 4 bases, with 18 bases between. There are 14 residues in the CDR3. Germline values: CDR1 SGHAT, CDR2 FQNNGV.

J is TRBJ1-2 and V is TRBV4-1; D not resolved. This CDR3 spans 16 amino acids. Deletions cut 0 bases from V and 4 bases from J, with 15 bases between. Germline CDR1 reads MGHRA; CDR2 reads YSYEKL. DNA for the CDR3: TGCGCCAGCAGCCAAGAGGAGTCCCCGGCCAGCTATGGCTACACCTTC. This codes for CASSQEESPASYGYTF.

This clone was seen just once. This rearrangement joins TRBV6-4 to TRBJ2-5; D perhaps matches TRBD1 (6 bases). This CDR3 region has 14 residues. From germline, CDR1 is MRHNA and CDR2 SNTAGT. Between the trimmed V and J ends, which lost 6 bases and 7 bases, there was a span of 18 bases. CDR3 amino acids: CASSLTGDKGTQYF. The CDR3 nucleotides read TGTGCCAGCAGCCTGACAGGCGACAAAGGGACCCAGTACTTC.

The sample holds a few counts of this clone. V gene TRBV2 combines with J gene TRBJ1-1, with D unclear. Trimming stripped 10 bases from V and 4 bases from J, with 10 bases between. This CDR3 has 11 residues. CDR1 and CDR2 (germline): SNHLY, FYNNEI. CDR3 coding DNA: TGTGCCATCCGATATAGCACTGAAGCTTTCTTT. Amino acid sequence: CAIRYSTEAFF. The variable domain in full, completed from reference TRBV2 and TRBJ1-1, reads EPEVTQTPSHQVTQMGQEVILRCVPISNHLYFYWYRQILGQKVEFLVSFYNNEISEKSEIFDDQFSVERPDGSNFTLKIRSTKLEDSAMYFCAIRYSTEAFFGQGTRLTVV.

This sequence joins TRBV7-2 and TRBJ1-5; D call uncertain. The CDR3 is made up of 16 amino acids. Between the trimmed V and J ends, which lost 1 base and 4 bases, there was a span of 14 bases. Per the germline V gene, CDR1 is SGHTA and CDR2 is FQGNSA. CDR3 bases: TGTGCCAGCAGCTTAGAGAGCGGGGTGCTGAATCAGCCCCAGCATTTT. Protein: CASSLESGVLNQPQHF.

V usage is TRBV7-6 and J usage is TRBJ2-3, with TRBD2 matching 8 bases. CDR1 is SGHVS and CDR2 is FNYEAQ in the germline V gene. Trimming removed 5 bases from V and 9 bases from J; junction bases left unmatched: 25. The CDR3 length is 19 residues. As DNA, the CDR3 is TGTGCCAGCAGCAAGAATCTACGGGAGGGCCCCGTCTCCCGCCCCACGCAGTATTTT. Protein: CASSKNLREGPVSRPTQYF.

The chain carries TRBV25-1 and TRBJ2-5, with 8 bases lining up with TRBD1. The CDR3 has 13 amino acids. The germline CDR1 and CDR2 sequences are MGHDK and SYGVNS. Trimming took 4 bases from V and 5 from J; bases not matched to a gene: 3. CDR3 coding DNA: TGTGCCAGCAGTGTCCGGGACAGGGAGACCCAGTACTTC. Its protein is CASSVRDRETQYF.

The chain combines TRBV4-2 with TRBJ1-2, with 7 bases lining up with TRBD1. The ends lost 0 bases at V and 2 bases at J; junction bases unmatched: 3. Per germline, CDR1 LGHNA and CDR2 YNFKEQ. This CDR3 comprises 15 residues. This CDR3 reads CASSQEGGQNYGYTF. CDR3 sequence (DNA): TGTGCCAGCAGCCAAGAAGGGGGACAGAACTATGGCTACACCTTC.

This rearrangement joins TRBV18 to TRBJ2-1; TRBD2 matches at 14 bases. This CDR3 is built from 16 residues. The trim removed 3 bases at V and 8 bases at J, leaving 6 bases unmatched. Germline V gives CDR1 KGHSH, CDR2 LQKENI. Here the CDR3 DNA reads TGTGCCAGCTCACCTGCCGGGACTAGCGGGAGAGATGAGCAGTTCTTC. It encodes CASSPAGTSGRDEQFF.

The rearrangement uses TRBV6-4 and TRBJ1-2, with 8 bases that match TRBD1. V was pared by 5 bases and J by 13 bases, with 6 bases of the junction left unmatched. CDR1 and CDR2 from the germline V gene are MRHNA and SNTAGT. The CDR3 is made up of 11 amino acids. Here the CDR3 reads CASSSTGGVTF. The CDR3, as DNA: TGTGCCAGCAGTAGTACAGGGGGAGTCACCTTC.

The chain links TRBV28 to TRBJ1-1, with 8 bases lining up with TRBD1. Trimming removed 4 bases from V and 3 bases from J; junction bases left unmatched: 10. This CDR3 spans 16 amino acids. CDR1 MDHEN and CDR2 SYDVKM come from the germline V gene. CDR3 sequence (DNA): TGTGCCAGCAGTTCCATTTCCAGGGGGCGGGACACTGAAGCTTTCTTT. This translates into CASSSISRGRDTEAFF.

The genes are TRBV6-6 and TRBJ1-3, with a tentative D call TRBD1 (6 bases). V lost 6 bases and J lost 2, with 14 bases in between. Per germline, CDR1 MNHNY and CDR2 SVGAGI (reference sequence). The CDR3 covers 15 residues. DNA of the CDR3: TGTGCCAGCAGACCTAGACAGGTGGCTGGAAACACCATATATTTT. Its translation is CASRPRQVAGNTIYF.

This chain connects TRBV2 to TRBJ2-1, with D unclear. Germline V gene sequence: CDR1 SNHLY, CDR2 FYNNEI. CDR3 length: 15 residues. Trimming stripped 1 base from V and 0 bases from J, with 7 bases between. CDR3 loop: CASSEDESSYNEQFF. The CDR3 nucleotides are TGTGCCAGCAGTGAAGACGAGAGCTCCTACAATGAGCAGTTCTTC.

This clone was picked up a small number of times. The chain uses TRBV28 and TRBJ2-4; 10 bases match TRBD1. The junction had 5 bases not matched to a gene; V was cut back by 5 bases and J by 1 base. The V gene's germline CDR1 is MDHEN and CDR2 SYDVKM. This CDR3 comprises 16 residues. CDR3 DNA sequence: TGTGCCAGCAGTCAGGCGGGACAGGGGGCCAAAAACATTCAGTACTTC. Translating gives CASSQAGQGAKNIQYF.

The CDR3 DNA sequence: TGTGCCGCCCGAAGGGCGGGGGCGGGAAACACCATATATTTT. Translation: CAARRAGAGNTIYF. This chain joins TRBV6-6 and TRBJ1-3, with TRBD1 as a possible D gene (6 bases). The CDR3 is made up of 14 amino acids. The V gene lost 11 bases and the J gene lost 4 bases, with 18 bases spanning the gap. Per germline, CDR1 MNHNY and CDR2 SVGAGI (reference sequence).

The CDR3 DNA follows: TGTGCCAGCAGCTTATATTCAGGGGACTATGGCTACACCTTC. Amino acids: CASSLYSGDYGYTF. This chain links TRBV7-9 with TRBJ1-2; TRBD1 is a possible D gene (6 bases). The V and J ends lost 2 bases and 3 bases respectively, with 10 bases between them. The V gene's germline CDR1 is SEHNR and CDR2 FQNEAQ (reference sequence). The CDR3 consists of 14 residues.

The rearrangement joins TRBV5-4 to TRBJ2-5; the match to TRBD2 covers 15 bases. V shed 5 bases, J shed 5 bases, and the junction held 4 bases outside the gene matches. Germline lookup yields CDR1 SGHNT and CDR2 YYREEE (reference sequence). This CDR3 has 15 residues. The CDR3 coding sequence is TGTGCCAGCAGAAGGACTAGCGGGGGGGCGGAGACCCAGTACTTC. It translates to CASRRTSGGAETQYF. Complete variable domain (other parts from reference TRBV5-4 and TRBJ2-5): ETGVTQSPTHLIKTRGQQVTLRCSSQSGHNTVSWYQQALGQGPQFIFQYYREEENGRGNFPPRFSGLQFPNYSSELNVNALELDDSALYLCASRRTSGGAETQYFGPGTRLLVL.

The J gene is TRBJ2-5, the V gene TRBV6-5; 7 bases are shared with TRBD1. J lost 1 base, V lost 5 bases, and 7 bases had no gene match. Per germline, CDR1 MNHEY and CDR2 SVGAGI. The CDR3 loop spans 15 amino acids. DNA of the CDR3: TGTGCCAGCAGTAGTTTCGGGGACAGCCAAGAGACCCAGTACTTC. Protein: CASSSFGDSQETQYF.

V gene TRBV6-6 combines with J gene TRBJ2-6; D uncertain. The V and J ends lost 7 bases and 2 bases respectively, with 6 bases between them. This CDR3 spans 13 amino acids. Germline values: CDR1 MNHNY, CDR2 SVGAGI (reference sequence). This chain's CDR3 is CASMGPGANVLTF. The CDR3 DNA is TGTGCCAGCATGGGCCCTGGGGCCAACGTCCTGACTTTC.

This chain uses TRBV13 with TRBJ1-1; D is unclear. This CDR3 has 16 amino acids. Germline CDR1 PRHDT, CDR2 FYEKMQ (reference sequence). Trimming stripped 5 bases from V and 0 bases from J, with 16 bases between. CDR3 in amino acids: CASSRNRISMNTEAFF. CDR3 coding DNA: TGTGCCAGCAGCCGTAACAGAATCTCTATGAACACTGAAGCTTTCTTT.

The chain has TRBV19 and TRBJ2-1; possible D gene TRBD2, 6 bases. CDR1 is LNHDA, CDR2 SQIVND, per germline (reference sequence). Trimming removed 6 bases at V and 9 bases at J, with 24 bases between. The CDR3 is 16 residues long. This chain's CDR3 is CASRQSRDSPRGEQFF. As DNA, the CDR3 is TGTGCCAGTAGACAAAGCCGGGACTCCCCTCGGGGTGAGCAGTTCTTC.

The V and J genes are TRBV12-5 and TRBJ1-2; 8 bases are shared with TRBD1. Germline CDR1 and CDR2: LGHNT and FRNRAP. The CDR3 has 13 amino acids. Trimming at V came to 3 bases and at J to 8 bases, leaving 5 bases not matched to a gene. The CDR3 here is CASGFGQGGGYTF. For the CDR3, the DNA is TGTGCTAGTGGTTTCGGACAGGGTGGCGGCTACACCTTC.

The rearrangement joins TRBV5-1 to TRBJ2-7; D is perhaps TRBD2 (5 bases). The CDR3 runs to 17 residues. CDR1 and CDR2 from the germline V gene are SGHRS and YFSETQ. Trimming shortened V by 0 bases and J by 0 bases, and 16 bases separated the two germline ends. The CDR3 here is CASSLEPGEGISYEQYF. The CDR3 DNA reads TGCGCCAGCAGCTTGGAACCAGGTGAGGGCATCTCCTACGAGCAGTACTTC.

This chain connects TRBV19 to TRBJ1-2, with no clear D. The ends were cut back, 6 bases at V and 6 bases at J, with 17 bases in the middle. The CDR3 loop spans 14 amino acids. Germline CDR1 LNHDA, CDR2 SQIVND (reference sequence). CDR3 loop: CASRSQSSSHGYTF. The CDR3, as DNA: TGTGCCAGTAGATCACAGTCGAGCAGTCATGGCTACACCTTC.

This clone has a handful of counts. The V call is TRBV12-1, the J call TRBJ2-1; TRBD2 is the table's D call and was not checked against the DNA. TRBV12-1 is termed a pseudogene. The CDR3 has 15 residues. CDR3 sequence (DNA): TGTGCCAGCACCTCGAGGTGGCGGGAGAGAAATGAGCAGTTCTTC. It translates to CASTSRWRERNEQFF.

Here the CDR3 reads CASSVNRGNNEQFF. In DNA, the CDR3 is TGTGCCAGCAGCGTCAACAGGGGCAACAATGAGCAGTTCTTC. V gene TRBV6-5 combines with J gene TRBJ2-1; 7 bases are shared with TRBD1. V was clipped by 6 bases and J by 5 bases; unmatched bases: 7. Germline V lookup: CDR1 MNHEY, CDR2 SVGAGI. This CDR3 contains 14 residues.

V usage is TRBV6-5 and J usage is TRBJ2-1, with 7 bases lining up with TRBD2. The germline CDR1 and CDR2 sequences are MNHEY and SVGAGI. This CDR3 region has 12 residues. The V and J ends lost 6 bases and 10 bases, in that order; junction bases with no gene match: 6. The CDR3 sequence: CASRRLAEEQFF. CDR3 DNA sequence: TGTGCCAGCAGAAGACTAGCCGAGGAGCAGTTCTTC.